These 31 T cell receptor beta chains were sequenced from one sample in a study of PD-1 blockade in mismatch repair-deficient tumors. Profiling relied on immunoSEQ multiplex PCR, and the TCRdb table lists in-frame clones only, not all of them. The data show some 130,000 clones, with 88% seen just once and approximately 12% held by the top ten. The sample consisted of peripheral blood, taken approximately 71 weeks after starting pembrolizumab. Receptor source: an adult with mismatch repair-deficient cancer.

This rearrangement joins TRBV5-1 to TRBJ2-4; 8 bases fit TRBD2. J lost 8 bases, V lost 4 bases, and 8 bases had no gene match. Per germline, CDR1 SGHRS and CDR2 YFSETQ. The CDR3 runs 14 residues. The CDR3: CASSPGGYSDIQYF. The CDR3 nucleotides read TGCGCCAGCAGCCCGGGGGGGTACTCGGACATTCAGTACTTC. Using reference TRBV5-1 and TRBJ2-4 for the parts outside the CDR3, the full variable domain is KAGVTQTPRYLIKTRGQQVTLSCSPISGHRSVSWYQQTPGQGLQFLFEYFSETQRNKGNFPGRFSGRQFSNSRSEMNVSTLELGDSALYLCASSPGGYSDIQYFGAGTRLSVL.

This chain uses TRBV15 with TRBJ1-5, with a possible D match to TRBD1 (5 bases). There are 15 residues in the CDR3. The V end was cut by 0 bases, the J end by 9 bases, with 15 bases between. Germline V gene data show CDR1 as LNHNV and CDR2 as YYDKDF (reference sequence). CDR3 nucleotides: TGTGCCACCAGCAGAGATAGGGGATCCGCTCGGCCCCAGCATTTT. Translation: CATSRDRGSARPQHF.

In this sample, this clone turned up a few times. Here the CDR3 reads CASSSDRGQIGEQYF. CDR3 coding DNA: TGTGCCAGCAGCTCGGACAGGGGACAAATCGGCGAGCAGTACTTC. This sequence joins TRBV7-9 and TRBJ2-7, with TRBD1 identical over 9 bases. The CDR3 has 15 residues. The ends lost 4 bases at V and 6 bases at J; junction bases unmatched: 10. Per germline, CDR1 SEHNR and CDR2 FQNEAQ (reference sequence).

The chain carries TRBV19 and TRBJ2-7, with D perhaps TRBD2 (7 bases). The germline CDR1 and CDR2 sequences are LNHDA and SQIVND (reference sequence). This CDR3 is 16 amino acids long. V lost 5 bases, J lost 0 bases, and 17 bases lay in between. This CDR3 reads CASSRAGAPGSYEQYF. For the CDR3, the DNA is TGTGCCAGTAGTCGGGCGGGGGCACCGGGCTCCTACGAGCAGTACTTC. Full variable domain (remainder filled in from reference TRBV19 and TRBJ2-7): DGGITQSPKYLFRKEGQNVTLSCEQNLNHDAMYWYRQDPGQGLRLIYYSQIVNDFQKGDIAEGYSVSREKKESFPLTVTSAQKNPTAFYLCASSRAGAPGSYEQYFGPGTRLTVT.

This chain links TRBV28 with TRBJ2-1; perhaps TRBD1 as D (5 bases). Trimming pared 1 base from V and 4 bases from J, leaving 11 bases between. CDR1 is MDHEN and CDR2 is SYDVKM in the germline V gene. The CDR3 extends over 15 amino acids. Here the CDR3 reads CASSLFRERYNEQFF. CDR3 coding DNA: TGTGCCAGCAGTTTATTCAGGGAACGATACAATGAGCAGTTCTTC.

The V call is TRBV9, the J call TRBJ2-5; D is unclear. Trimming removed 4 bases from V and 4 bases from J, with 17 bases in between. CDR1 and CDR2 from the germline V gene are SGDLS and YYNGEE. The CDR3 extends over 15 amino acids. The DNA for the CDR3 is TGTGCCAGCAGCACACCGGAAGGGCCGGGAGAGACCCAGTACTTC. Its translation is CASSTPEGPGETQYF.

V gene TRBV19 combines with J gene TRBJ1-5; D is uncertain. Germline V gives CDR1 LNHDA, CDR2 SQIVND (reference sequence). CDR3 length: 12 residues. The V and J ends lost 5 bases and 4 bases respectively, with 6 bases between them. This CDR3 is CASSFPNQPQHF. CDR3 bases: TGTGCCAGTAGTTTCCCTAATCAGCCCCAGCATTTT.

V gene TRBV7-9 combines with J gene TRBJ1-3; D gene ambiguous. CDR1 SEHNR and CDR2 FQNEAQ come from the germline V gene (reference sequence). Between the trimmed V and J ends, which lost 5 bases and 0 bases, there was a span of 11 bases. CDR3 length: 15 amino acids. CDR3 amino acids: CASSPARGSGNTIYF. The CDR3 DNA reads as TGTGCCAGCAGCCCCGCGAGAGGCTCTGGAAACACCATATATTTT.

This chain joins TRBV11-2 and TRBJ2-1; no definite D call. Trimming took off 3 bases at V and 5 bases at J, with 2 bases between the two ends. From germline, CDR1 is SGHAT and CDR2 FQNNGV. There are 11 residues in the CDR3. The CDR3 DNA reads TGTGCCAGCAGCTTTAACAATGAGCAGTTCTTC. This sequence encodes CASSFNNEQFF.

The chain recombines TRBV21-1 with TRBJ1-2; the D call TRBD1 from the table was never checked on the DNA. TRBV21-1 is labeled a pseudogene. CDR3 length: 12 amino acids. CDR3 loop: CASNDRFYGYTF. CDR3 DNA sequence: TGTGCCAGCAACGACAGATTCTATGGCTACACCTTC.

The V call is TRBV30, the J call TRBJ2-7; D is perhaps TRBD1 or TRBD2 (5 bases each). Germline CDR1 is GTSNPN and CDR2 is SVGIG (reference sequence). The CDR3 runs 14 residues. V was cut by 3 bases and J by 0 bases, with 12 bases left in between. The CDR3: CAWRITGPSYEQYF. CDR3 in DNA: TGTGCCTGGAGGATAACGGGACCCTCCTACGAGCAGTACTTC. The whole variable domain, filled in from reference TRBV30 and TRBJ2-7, reads SQTIHQWPATLVQPVGSPLSLECTVEGTSNPNLYWYRQAAGRGLQLLFYSVGIGQISSEVPQNLSASRPQDRQFILSSKKLLLSDSGFYLCAWRITGPSYEQYFGPGTRLTVT.

The rearrangement uses TRBV19 and TRBJ1-4, with D possibly TRBD1 on 5 matching bases. Germline lookup yields CDR1 LNHDA and CDR2 SQIVND (reference sequence). Trimming took off 8 bases at V and 4 bases at J, with 20 bases between the two ends. CDR3 length equals 16 residues. CDR3 residues: CASSHPPRAGNEKLFF. The CDR3 DNA is TGTGCCAGTTCGCACCCTCCCAGGGCTGGTAATGAAAAACTGTTTTTT.

This chain joins TRBV27 and TRBJ2-1, with 7 bases aligning to TRBD1. The CDR3 spans 15 residues. Germline lookup yields CDR1 MNHEY and CDR2 SMNVEV (reference sequence). V shed 3 bases, J shed 4 bases, and the junction held 6 bases outside the gene matches. As DNA, the CDR3 is TGTGCCAGCAGTTTCGACAGGGTCGCGTACAATGAGCAGTTCTTC. This codes for CASSFDRVAYNEQFF.

The genes are TRBV5-4 and TRBJ2-7, with D tentatively TRBD1 or TRBD2 (6 bases each). The CDR3 consists of 15 residues. In germline, CDR1 is SGHNT, CDR2 YYREEE (reference sequence). Trimming stripped 4 bases from V and 4 bases from J, with 18 bases between. CDR3 coding DNA: TGTGCCAGCAGCGGGGGGCCGGACAGACCTTACGAGCAGTACTTC. This sequence encodes CASSGGPDRPYEQYF.

The chain is built from TRBV6-1 and TRBJ1-5; TRBD1 is a possible D gene (6 bases). V was pared by 5 bases and J by 4 bases, with 9 bases between. CDR3 size: 13 residues. CDR1 is MNHNS and CDR2 is SASEGT in the germline V gene. This CDR3 is CASSRTANQPQHF. The DNA of the CDR3 is TGTGCCAGCAGTAGGACAGCTAATCAGCCCCAGCATTTT.

This clone has only a few counts. The V gene is TRBV10-3, the J gene TRBJ2-1; 10 nucleotides match TRBD1. V was pared by 8 bases and J by 4 bases, with 11 bases of the junction left unmatched. The CDR3 is 16 residues long. CDR1 is ENHRY and CDR2 is SYGVKD in the germline V gene. CDR3 nucleotide sequence: TGTGCCATCCTCTCCGGGACAGGGGAAGGTTACAATGAGCAGTTCTTC. This encodes CAILSGTGEGYNEQFF.

The rearrangement links TRBV12-5 to TRBJ2-7; 8 bases line up with TRBD1. CDR1 and CDR2 from the germline V gene are LGHNT and FRNRAP. Trimming removed 3 bases from V and 4 bases from J; junction bases left unmatched: 5. This CDR3 spans 14 amino acids. Here the CDR3 DNA reads TGTGCTAGTGGTTTCGGACAGGGAGAGTACGAGCAGTACTTC. It yields the protein CASGFGQGEYEQYF. Filled out from reference TRBV12-5 and TRBJ2-7, the complete variable domain reads DARVTQTPRHKVTEMGQEVTMRCQPILGHNTVFWYRQTMMQGLELLAYFRNRAPLDDSGMPKDRFSAEMPDATLATLKIQPSEPRDSAVYFCASGFGQGEYEQYFGPGTRLTVT.

The V gene is TRBV5-8, the J gene TRBJ2-5; 9 positions match TRBD1. This CDR3 has 14 amino acids. CDR1 is SGHTS, CDR2 YDEGEE, per germline. Trimming at V came to 2 bases and at J to 3 bases, leaving 2 bases not matched to a gene. DNA of the CDR3: TGTGCCAGCAGCTTCCGACAGGGGGAAGAGACCCAGTACTTC. Residues: CASSFRQGEETQYF.

CDR3: CASSQDSRYQETQYF. DNA of the CDR3: TGCGCCAGCAGCCAGGACAGCCGGTACCAAGAGACCCAGTACTTC. V and J are TRBV5-1 and TRBJ2-5; TRBD1 is a possible D gene (6 bases). This CDR3 has 15 residues. Germline assignment: CDR1 SGHRS and CDR2 YFSETQ. V was pared by 4 bases and J by 0 bases, with 13 bases between.

This clone has only one observation. Written as DNA, the CDR3 is TGTGCCAGCAGTTTCGGGATCACCGGGGAGCTGTTTTTT. Translated: CASSFGITGELFF. The V call is TRBV27, the J call TRBJ2-2; perhaps TRBD2 as D (5 bases). In germline, CDR1 is MNHEY, CDR2 SMNVEV (reference sequence). The CDR3 consists of 13 residues. Trimming removed 3 bases at V and 4 bases at J, with 6 bases between.

This rearrangement joins TRBV29-1 to TRBJ1-2; D unresolved. Germline loops: CDR1 SQVTM, CDR2 ANQGSEA. The ends were cut back, 5 bases at V and 5 bases at J, with 9 bases in the middle. The CDR3 is 11 amino acids. This CDR3 is CSVSVEYGYTF. As DNA, the CDR3 is TGCAGCGTTTCGGTCGAGTATGGCTACACCTTC.

The V gene is TRBV2, the J gene TRBJ1-5; TRBD1 is a possible D gene (6 bases). The germline CDR1 and CDR2 sequences are SNHLY and FYNNEI. CDR3 length equals 14 residues. Trimming removed 6 bases from V and 4 bases from J, with 13 bases in between. CDR3 DNA: TGTGCCAGCAGATCTCGGGGGGCTAATCAGCCCCAGCATTTT. Translated, it gives CASRSRGANQPQHF.

The V gene is TRBV4-3, the J gene TRBJ2-2; D possibly corresponds to TRBD1 (5 bases). From germline, CDR1 is LGHNA and CDR2 YSLEER. Trimming removed 4 bases from V and 4 bases from J, with 13 bases in between. The CDR3 sequence is 15 residues long. CDR3 DNA sequence: TGCGCCAGCAGCCCGAAGGACACGGGCACCGGGGAGCTGTTTTTT. Its protein product is CASSPKDTGTGELFF.

The chain combines TRBV28 with TRBJ2-7; 7 bases agree with TRBD1. V was pared by 6 bases and J by 11 bases, with 19 bases of the junction left unmatched. Germline V CDR1 and CDR2: MDHEN, SYDVKM. The CDR3 has 15 amino acids. The CDR3 nucleotides read TGTGCCAGCAGGTCCCGCACCGCGACAGGGTCAGGGGAGTACTTC. Translated: CASRSRTATGSGEYF.

The rearrangement links TRBV30 to TRBJ2-3; D call uncertain. Per the germline V gene, CDR1 is GTSNPN and CDR2 is SVGIG (reference sequence). CDR3 length: 15 residues. V lost 1 base to trimming and J lost 2 bases, with 13 bases between them. The CDR3 DNA sequence: TGTGCCTGGAGTGGCCTGTCAATACACACAGATACGCAGTATTTT. Encoded protein: CAWSGLSIHTDTQYF. Variable domain in full (rest from reference TRBV30 and TRBJ2-3): SQTIHQWPATLVQPVGSPLSLECTVEGTSNPNLYWYRQAAGRGLQLLFYSVGIGQISSEVPQNLSASRPQDRQFILSSKKLLLSDSGFYLCAWSGLSIHTDTQYFGPGTRLTVL.

The chain joins TRBV5-5 to TRBJ1-1, with a possible D match to TRBD1 (5 bases). The germline V gene has CDR1 SGHKS and CDR2 YYEKEE (reference sequence). V shed 4 bases and J shed 0 bases, with 7 bases lying between them. CDR3 size: 13 residues. The CDR3 region has the DNA TGTGCCAGCAGCCAGGGCATGAACACTGAAGCTTTCTTT. This translates into CASSQGMNTEAFF.

This rearrangement joins TRBV5-1 to TRBJ2-1; D is uncertain. CDR3 length: 12 residues. Trimming left V 0 bases short and J 8 bases short, with 6 bases between. Germline loops: CDR1 SGHRS, CDR2 YFSETQ. The CDR3: CASSLVLDEQFF. CDR3 nucleotides: TGCGCCAGCAGCTTGGTGCTGGATGAGCAGTTCTTC.

This chain joins TRBV21-1 and TRBJ1-5; no check of the table's D call, TRBD1, against the DNA was made. TRBV21-1 is a pseudogene segment. This CDR3 spans 15 amino acids. The CDR3 DNA follows: TGTGCCAGCAGCAAACAGGGGGAGAGCAATCAGCCCCAGCATTTT. Residues: CASSKQGESNQPQHF.

The chain is built from TRBV18 and TRBJ2-4; the D gene is possibly TRBD2 (5 bases). Germline CDR1 is KGHSH and CDR2 is LQKENI. Trimming pared 0 bases from V and 3 bases from J, leaving 9 bases between. The CDR3 contains 15 residues. For the CDR3, the DNA is TGTGCCAGCTCACCACCCGGGGATAACAAAAACATTCAGTACTTC. Translated, it gives CASSPPGDNKNIQYF.

The J gene is TRBJ1-1, the V gene TRBV5-1; a possible D gene is TRBD1 (5 bases). The CDR3 totals 14 residues. V dropped 5 bases and J dropped 1 base, with 12 bases sitting between them. The germline V gene has CDR1 SGHRS and CDR2 YFSETQ. The CDR3 nucleotides are TGCGCCAGCAGAGCGGGACTTCCGAACACTGAAGCTTTCTTT. It encodes CASRAGLPNTEAFF.

The chain couples TRBV19 to TRBJ1-5; 9 nucleotides line up with TRBD1. The CDR3 loop spans 19 amino acids. CDR1 LNHDA and CDR2 SQIVND come from the germline V gene (reference sequence). V shed 5 bases and J 3 bases; nucleotides not matched to a gene: 17. Written as DNA, the CDR3 is TGTGCCAGTAGTTTTGTCGTTTCGTGGGACAGGGATCTCAATCAGCCCCAGCATTTT. It is translated as CASSFVVSWDRDLNQPQHF.